This T cell receptor (beta chain) was identified in a study of response to subunit inactivated influenza vaccine. MiXCR, run by TCRdb on the RT-PCR reads, gives a single entry per CDR3 protein. The sample records approximately 200,000 distinct CDR3 sequences, over 13% being singletons. Findings and caveats of the study: Every seasonal influenza vaccination brings in few new T cells, the authors suggested.

On this clonotype itself: Its antigen is not known.

This specimen was CD8+ T cells sorted from PBMCs, taken less than 6 days after vaccination. The source is a man aged 45-65 years who received an inactivated influenza vaccine.

Written as DNA, the CDR3 is TGTGCCAGCAGCGTCGCCGGGACAGAGACCTACGAGCAGTACTTC. Its protein product is CASSVAGTETYEQYF. This chain links TRBV9 with TRBJ2-7, with TRBD1 matching 7 bases. The V and J ends lost 2 bases and 2 bases, in that order; junction bases with no gene match: 7. This CDR3 comprises 15 residues. From germline, CDR1 is SGDLS and CDR2 YYNGEE.